This is a list of T cell receptor beta chains from one sample in a study of OX40 agonist ivuxolimab in advanced cancers. Using immunoSEQ multiplex PCR, the repertoire was profiled, and TCRdb retains in-frame clones only, with some absent. This table holds roughly 42,000 clones, around 92% found once. This specimen consisted of CD4+ or CD8+ T cells sorted from blood, obtained in a trial of the OX40 agonist ivuxolimab. The receptor set was obtained from an adult with an advanced solid tumor such as melanoma, head and neck, liver or kidney cancer. CDR3s include the opening cysteine and the closing phenylalanine or tryptophan. The D gene is left open where the match is weak. Clone size is shown for a subset of rows, as once, few, many or a class of expanded clone.

J,V,size,D,CDR3,DNA
TRBJ2-7,TRBV27,NA,TRBD1,CASSFWFSGTGNYEQYF,TGTGCCAGCAGTTTTTGGTTCTCCGGGACAGGGAACTACGAGCAGTACTTC
TRBJ2-1,TRBV5-6,few,NA,CASSLWVGGNEQFF,TGTGCCAGCAGCTTGTGGGTTGGAGGGAATGAGCAGTTCTTC
TRBJ1-2,TRBV4-1,few,TRBD1,CASSQGTGGYGYTF,TGCGCCAGCAGCCAAGGGACAGGTGGCTATGGCTACACCTTC
TRBJ2-5,TRBV15,NA,TRBD2,CATSSLSGTIQETQYF,TGTGCCACCAGCTCTCTCTCCGGGACTATACAAGAGACCCAGTACTTC
TRBJ1-1,TRBV30,NA,NA,CAWSGTGTEAFF,TGTGCCTGGAGTGGGACGGGGACTGAAGCTTTCTTT
TRBJ2-7,TRBV5-1,once,NA,CASSLGAGSYEQYF,TGCGCCAGCAGCCTCGGAGCGGGCAGCTACGAGCAGTACTTC
TRBJ1-2,TRBV5-1,NA,NA,CASSLDLPDLNYGYTF,TGCGCCAGCAGCTTGGACTTGCCCGATCTTAACTATGGCTACACCTTC
TRBJ2-2,TRBV7-3,NA,NA,CASSFSDTGELFF,TGTGCCAGCAGCTTCTCGGACACCGGGGAGCTGTTTTTT
TRBJ2-7,TRBV2,once,NA,CASSDLAVGVFEQYF,TGTGCCAGCAGTGACCTTGCTGTAGGGGTTTTCGAGCAGTACTTC
TRBJ2-1,TRBV15,few,TRBD2,CATSRGASGIYNEQFF,TGTGCCACCAGCAGAGGGGCTAGCGGGATTTACAATGAGCAGTTCTTC
TRBJ1-3,TRBV6-5,NA,NA,CASSPYSGNTIYF,TGTGCCAGCAGCCCTTACTCTGGAAACACCATATATTTT
TRBJ2-7,TRBV29-1,NA,TRBD1,CSVAGTEYEQYF,TGCAGCGTTGCTGGGACAGAATACGAGCAGTACTTC
TRBJ2-3,TRBV10-3,NA,NA,CATLDLRDARVDTQYF,TGTGCCACCCTCGACCTCCGGGACGCCCGTGTGGATACGCAGTATTTT
TRBJ2-1,TRBV9,NA,TRBD2,CASSVATPGLAGDNEQFF,TGTGCCAGCAGCGTAGCTACCCCAGGACTAGCGGGAGACAATGAGCAGTTCTTC
TRBJ2-1,TRBV9,NA,NA,CASSVEGAGMDEQFF,TGTGCCAGCAGCGTAGAAGGGGCAGGGATGGATGAGCAGTTCTTC
TRBJ1-1,TRBV28,NA,NA,CAGDENTEAFF,TGTGCCGGCGACGAGAACACTGAAGCTTTCTTT
TRBJ1-1,TRBV5-1,NA,TRBD1,CASSKGTGGGGTEAFF,TGCGCCAGCAGCAAGGGGACAGGGGGCGGTGGCACTGAAGCTTTCTTT
TRBJ2-3,TRBV7-9,once,TRBD2,CASSWGLAGATDTQYF,TGTGCCAGCAGCTGGGGACTAGCGGGAGCCACAGATACGCAGTATTTT
TRBJ2-7,TRBV28,NA,TRBD1,CATSERTGYSYEQYF,TGTGCCACAAGCGAGAGGACAGGGTATTCCTACGAGCAGTACTTC
TRBJ1-2,TRBV30,once,NA,CASKQRLGRYGYTF,TGTGCTTCAAAGCAGAGACTCGGACGCTATGGCTACACCTTC
TRBJ2-5,TRBV14,NA,NA,CASSHGSQETQYF,TGTGCCAGCAGCCACGGCAGCCAAGAGACCCAGTACTTC
TRBJ2-7,TRBV13,once,NA,CASSPPGTYEQYF,TGTGCCAGCAGCCCCCCAGGGACCTACGAGCAGTACTTC
TRBJ1-1,TRBV19,once,NA,CASSIVPSLNTEAFF,TGTGCCAGTAGTATAGTACCCAGCCTCAACACTGAAGCTTTCTTT
TRBJ2-7,TRBV27,once,TRBD1,CASSTGTGSYEQYF,TGTGCCAGCAGTACCGGGACAGGTTCCTACGAGCAGTACTTC
TRBJ2-7,TRBV5-6,NA,NA,CASSFWGLDEQYF,TGTGCCAGCAGCTTCTGGGGTTTGGACGAGCAGTACTTC
TRBJ2-1,TRBV4-2,NA,NA,CASSPGVNEQFF,TGTGCCAGCAGCCCAGGGGTGAATGAGCAGTTCTTC
TRBJ2-2,TRBV14,NA,NA,CASSQGDGLLFF,TGTGCCAGCAGCCAAGGGGACGGTTTACTGTTTTTT
TRBJ2-1,TRBV6-5,NA,NA,CASSYSQGFYNEQFF,TGTGCCAGCAGTTACTCGCAAGGGTTCTACAATGAGCAGTTCTTC
TRBJ1-5,TRBV28,NA,TRBD1,CASRPNRGGNQPQHF,TGTGCCAGCAGACCTAACAGGGGCGGCAATCAGCCCCAGCATTTT
TRBJ2-1,TRBV7-9,NA,NA,CASSFPLSEDNEQFF,TGTGCCAGCAGCTTCCCCTTGTCTGAGGACAATGAGCAGTTCTTC
TRBJ2-5,TRBV7-9,NA,NA,CASSNTGVGETQYF,TGTGCCAGCAGCAACACTGGAGTCGGAGAGACCCAGTACTTC
TRBJ2-5,TRBV28,NA,NA,CASSQRQMRETQYF,TGTGCCAGCAGCCAACGACAGATGAGGGAGACCCAGTACTTC
TRBJ2-5,TRBV29-1,once,NA,CSVRKETQYF,TGCAGCGTTCGTAAGGAGACCCAGTACTTC
TRBJ2-7,TRBV12-5,NA,NA,CASGSDSGGAYEQYF,TGTGCTAGTGGTTCTGACAGCGGAGGCGCCTACGAGCAGTACTTC
TRBJ1-1,TRBV28,NA,NA,CASSLLPGAGTEAFF,TGTGCCAGCAGTTTATTACCGGGAGCGGGTACTGAAGCTTTCTTT
TRBJ2-3,TRBV5-6,NA,NA,CASSLEYTDTQYF,TGTGCCAGCAGCTTGGAGTACACAGATACGCAGTATTTT
TRBJ1-6,TRBV13,NA,TRBD1,CASSVGQGFSPLHF,TGTGCCAGCAGCGTAGGACAGGGGTTTTCACCCCTCCACTTT
TRBJ2-5,TRBV9,NA,NA,CASSVYPAETQYF,TGTGCCAGCAGCGTTTATCCAGCAGAGACCCAGTACTTC
TRBJ1-2,TRBV27,NA,NA,CASSGTRANYGYTF,TGTGCCAGCAGTGGTACAAGAGCTAACTATGGCTACACCTTC
TRBJ2-7,TRBV5-1,NA,TRBD1,CASSLVDRVQEQYF,TGCGCCAGCAGCTTGGTGGACAGGGTACAGGAGCAGTACTTC
TRBJ2-7,TRBV7-2,once,NA,CASSPGSGEVTYEQYF,TGTGCCAGCAGCCCCGGGTCCGGGGAGGTCACCTACGAGCAGTACTTC
TRBJ2-7,TRBV7-2,NA,NA,CASTRGGAGSEQYF,TGTGCCAGCACCAGGGGCGGGGCGGGTTCCGAGCAGTACTTC
TRBJ2-4,TRBV4-2,once,NA,CASSQEGLAKNIQYF,TGTGCCAGCAGCCAAGAGGGACTAGCCAAAAACATTCAGTACTTC
TRBJ1-5,TRBV27,NA,NA,CASSLSEFQPQHF,TGTGCCAGCAGTTTGTCCGAGTTTCAGCCCCAGCATTTT
TRBJ2-5,TRBV9,NA,NA,CASSPEQGGETQYF,TGTGCCAGCAGCCCCGAGCAGGGTGGGGAGACCCAGTACTTC
TRBJ1-1,TRBV2,NA,NA,CASSVSGAQNTEAFF,TGTGCCAGCAGTGTATCTGGGGCCCAGAACACTGAAGCTTTCTTT
TRBJ2-7,TRBV4-1,NA,NA,CASSQDSGVGGQYF,TGCGCCAGCAGCCAAGATTCGGGGGTAGGGGGCCAGTACTTC
TRBJ2-1,TRBV4-2,NA,TRBD2,CASSRLWRLAGEEQFF,TGTGCCAGCAGCCGCCTCTGGAGACTAGCGGGAGAGGAGCAGTTCTTC
TRBJ1-1,TRBV19,NA,TRBD1,CASSIGLRPGGTEAFF,TGTGCCAGTAGTATTGGACTGCGACCAGGGGGGACTGAAGCTTTCTTT
TRBJ2-6,TRBV29-1,once,NA,CSVEGVREAGANVLTF,TGCAGCGTTGAAGGGGTAAGGGAGGCTGGGGCCAACGTCCTGACTTTC
TRBJ2-7,TRBV7-6,NA,TRBD1,CASSLAGTGIYEQYF,TGTGCCAGCAGCTTAGCCGGGACAGGGATCTACGAGCAGTACTTC
TRBJ2-7,TRBV13,NA,NA,CASSSRGPYYEQYF,TGTGCCAGCAGCTCCCGGGGTCCCTACTACGAGCAGTACTTC
TRBJ2-7,TRBV19,few,NA,CASSVSFISYEQYF,TGTGCCAGTAGCGTCTCGTTCATATCCTACGAGCAGTACTTC
TRBJ1-1,TRBV6-5,once,NA,CASSYSRGMNTEAFF,TGTGCCAGCAGTTACTCCAGGGGCATGAACACTGAAGCTTTCTTT
TRBJ2-1,TRBV27,NA,TRBD2,CASSLLGLAGEAYNEQFF,TGTGCCAGCAGTCTCCTTGGACTAGCGGGAGAGGCCTACAATGAGCAGTTCTTC
TRBJ2-7,TRBV4-1,NA,TRBD1,CASSQDRGDEQYF,TGCGCCAGCAGCCAGGACAGGGGTGACGAGCAGTACTTC
TRBJ1-2,TRBV30,NA,NA,CAWREDSSYGYTF,TGTGCCTGGAGGGAGGACAGCTCCTACGGCTACACCTTC
TRBJ2-7,TRBV19,NA,TRBD1,CASSMGQVLEQYF,TGTGCCAGTAGTATGGGACAGGTGCTCGAGCAGTACTTC
TRBJ1-4,TRBV7-9,once,TRBD1,CASKTGETEKLFF,TGTGCCAGTAAGACAGGGGAGACGGAAAAACTGTTTTTT